The clone carrying this T cell receptor beta chain was observed a handful of times. One end of the junction varies from germline; a read error may be responsible. This specimen belongs to a study of blood T cells in healthy people across ages. The germline V gene encodes CDR1 SGHRS and CDR2 YFSETQ. The CDR3 is 13 residues long. For the second PCR, which ran for about 7 to 11 cycles, a sample-barcoded 5' primer and a J-beta primer mix were used. TCRdb reprocessed the 5' RACE reads via MiXCR and lists one record per CDR3 protein. The sample yields about 680,000 distinct CDR3 sequences, approximately 49% seen once.

The sequence came from a woman in her fifties or sixties in good health. The chain has TRBV5-1 and TRBJ2-5, with a weak D call TRBD2 (6 bases). Sequencing used blood. The CDR3 sequence is CASSLEGSETQYF. The CDR3 DNA reads as TGTGCCAGCAGCTTGGAGGGGTCAGAGACCCAGTACTTC.